The following is a TCR beta chain sequence with its context. The data originate from a study of shared clonotypes between healthy human individuals. Naive CD8 cells lacked CD45RO, underwent positive selection for CCR7 and left out terminally differentiated effector memory CD45RA+ cells. Looked up from germline, CDR1 is DFQATT and CDR2 is SNEGSKA (reference sequence). This CDR3 spans 11 amino acids. The data were produced by immunoSEQ multiplex PCR, yet TCRdb's version contains in-frame clones alone and is incomplete. The data contain millions of clones, 93% of them singletons. Material: naive CD8+ T cells from PBMCs. The V and J genes are TRBV20-1 and TRBJ1-1, with D uncertain. This sequence originates from a young man in good health. Some clones in this sample may be carry-over from other donors' samples. The CDR3 reads CSEVGNTEAFF. The DNA for the CDR3 is TGCAGCGAGGTGGGGAACACTGAAGCTTTCTTT.